The present T cell receptor (beta chain) was sequenced within a study of blood T cell repertoires in COVID-19 (dated by TCRdb to 2018 to 2020). The study in broad terms: The collaborator samples originated in the United States, Italy and Spain and spanned the acute and convalescent phases of COVID-19. The material from the prospective study consisted of cDNA or gDNA derived from T cells, B-cell-depleted T cells, or PBMCs. The dataset comprised deeply sampled blood TCRbeta repertoires from subjects exposed to, actively infected with, or recovered from COVID-19. A freely available public database, intended as a resource for researchers studying the immune response to SARS-CoV-2, is where the repertoires were released. Samples were obtained from the ongoing ImmuneRACE study (first 160 participants) and from over a thousand subjects provided by 6 global collaborators. Sample metadata almost always included a de-identified subject ID, COVID-19 status, age in years and sex. Where available, HLA class I and class II types were taken from metadata supplied by the sample provider and were not determined by assay-based typing. On the study overall, not on this receptor specifically: The amount of clinical and demographic metadata varied by source and participant and was provided uncurated.

Trimming takes 6 bases off V and 3 bases off J; junction bases not matched to a gene: 10. The germline V gene supplies CDR1 SGHTA and CDR2 FQGNSA. The cysteine opens and the phenylalanine closes a CDR3 of 16 amino acids. Just the 48-base CDR3 DNA is kept, in frame starting at base 1. The immunoSEQ Assay, a bias-controlled multiplex PCR, was used to amplify TCRbeta CDR3 regions from genomic DNA. Per the authors' processing: Within the assay, amplification of reference gene primers was used to estimate how many nucleated cells each sample contained. To quantify the absolute abundance of each unique TCRbeta CDR3 rearrangement, sequence reads were collapsed and filtered. Productive Simpson clonality was computed per sample as the square root of Simpson's diversity index over productive rearrangements. In TCRdb, the immuneACCESS table is reduced to in-frame sequences with V and J assigned. These tables do not hold every clone; where another copy was compared, an unresolved V gene accounts for under half, and the others remain unexplained. V and J calls and clone size follow that table, whereas D and trimming were derived from the DNA. The sample contains more than 250,000 clones, roughly 85% of them found a single time. 6% to 6.5% of the sample goes to the ten largest clones.

Turning to this clone: The antigen this receptor binds is unknown. No base-level quality is on record; no much larger clone is a single base apart.

In the prospective study, participants were roughly 18 to 100 years old, resided in about two dozen geographic areas of the United States, and were enrolled through a virtual design. To assign participants to cohorts, the prospective study relied on clinical history that participants themselves reported in a screening survey and a study questionnaire. Recovered participants in ImmuneRACE Cohort 3 were defined as having two consecutive negative NP/OP PCR tests, clearance from a healthcare professional, or resolution of symptoms. In the prospective study, mobile phlebotomists collected whole blood, serum and a nasopharyngeal or oropharyngeal swab from each participant. Additional blood draws and questionnaires over an approximately two-month period could optionally be provided by prospective study participants. Before DNA extraction, prospective study blood samples were shipped either frozen or at room temperature.

The sequence links TRBV7-2 to TRBJ2-5; 10 of the junction bases match TRBD2. This clonotype originated in a middle-aged woman who had recovered from COVID-19. The sample was PBMCs or T cells enriched from blood (not recorded which). The DNA is as follows: TGTGCCAGCAGGGGTGAAAGCCTAGCGGGAGAAGAGACCCAGTACTTC. Its protein reads: CASRGESLAGEETQYF. Outside the CDR3, residues come from the reference TRBV7-2 and TRBJ2-5 proteins, so the full variable domain is: GAGVSQSPSNKVTEKGKDVELRCDPISGHTALYWYRQSLGQGLEFLIYFQGNSAPDKSGLPSDRFSAERTGGSVSTLTIQRTQQEDSAVYLCASRGESLAGEETQYFGPGTRLLVL.